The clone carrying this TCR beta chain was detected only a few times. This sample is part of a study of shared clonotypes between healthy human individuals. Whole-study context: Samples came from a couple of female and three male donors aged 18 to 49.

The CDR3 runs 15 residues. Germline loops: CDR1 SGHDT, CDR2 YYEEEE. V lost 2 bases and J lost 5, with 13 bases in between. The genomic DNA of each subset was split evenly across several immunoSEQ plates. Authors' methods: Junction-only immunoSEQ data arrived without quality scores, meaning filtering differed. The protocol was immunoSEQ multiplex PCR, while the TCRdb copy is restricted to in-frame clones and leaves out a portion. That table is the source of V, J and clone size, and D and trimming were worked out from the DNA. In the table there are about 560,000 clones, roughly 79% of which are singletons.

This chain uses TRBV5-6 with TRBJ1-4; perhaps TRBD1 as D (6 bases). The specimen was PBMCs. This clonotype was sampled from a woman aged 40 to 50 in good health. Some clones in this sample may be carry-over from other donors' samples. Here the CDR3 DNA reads TGTGCCAGCAGCTTCGCGGGACATATAAATGAAAAACTGTTTTTT. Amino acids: CASSFAGHINEKLFF.